The rows below give T cell receptor beta chains drawn from one sample of a study of T cell repertoires in cytomegalovirus infection. TCRdb re-derived calls from the reads in MiXCR, one entry per CDR3 protein. This repertoire shows around 770,000 distinct CDR3 sequences, 25% to 35% found once; its top ten account for around 13%. These TCRs' antigens remain unknown. Sequences were derived from cultured CD8+ T cells from PBMCs, sampled from culture after CMV antigen stimulation. All receptors come from a human donor in good health (CMV status not recorded). Some clones in this sample may be carry-over from other donors' samples. CDR3s include the opening cysteine and the closing phenylalanine or tryptophan. A D gene is named only where the DNA matches it firmly. A clone size is listed for some rows: how often the clone was seen (once, few, many), or a class if it is expanded.

V: TRBV6-1
D: NA
size: NA
J: TRBJ1-1
CDR3: CASSEWVVAGSMNTEALF
DNA: TGTGCCAGCAGTGAATGGGTTGTGGCAGGGTCTATGAACACTGAAGCTCTCTTT

V: TRBV6-5
D: TRBD2
size: NA
J: TRBJ2-3
CDR3: CASSYRGGTLTDTQYF
DNA: TGTGCCAGCAGTTACCGCGGGGGGACCCTCACAGATACGCAGTATTTT

V: TRBV6-1
D: TRBD2
size: few
J: TRBJ2-3
CDR3: CASQLAGAWDTQYF
DNA: TGTGCCAGTCAGCTAGCGGGGGCTTGGGATACGCAGTATTTT

V: TRBV19
D: NA
size: NA
J: TRBJ1-2
CDR3: CASREKLYGYTF
DNA: TGTGCCAGTAGGGAGAAGCTCTATGGCTACACCTTC

V: TRBV4-3
D: NA
size: NA
J: TRBJ1-2
CDR3: CASSQAQSYGYTF
DNA: TGCGCCAGCAGCCAAGCACAGTCCTATGGCTACACCTTC

V: TRBV7-6
D: NA
size: NA
J: TRBJ2-4
CDR3: CASSFNGGEAKNIQYF
DNA: TGTGCCAGCAGCTTTAACGGAGGTGAAGCCAAAAACATTCAGTACTTC

V: TRBV6-2/TRBV6-3
D: NA
size: many
J: TRBJ2-5
CDR3: CASSYGVLLYQETQYF
DNA: TGTGCCAGCAGTTACGGGGTGTTACTATATCAAGAGACCCAGTACTTC

V: TRBV6-2/TRBV6-3
D: TRBD2
size: NA
J: TRBJ2-4
CDR3: CASSYSSGGIAKNIQYF
DNA: TGTGCCAGCAGTTACTCTAGCGGGGGTATAGCCAAAAACATTCAGTACTTC

V: TRBV15
D: NA
size: NA
J: TRBJ1-5
CDR3: CATSTRDDSNQPQHF
DNA: TGTGCCACCAGCACACGGGATGATAGCAATCAGCCCCAGCATTTT

V: TRBV18
D: NA
size: NA
J: TRBJ2-1
CDR3: CASSRGSARGNEQFF
DNA: TGTGCCAGCTCACGGGGCAGCGCCAGGGGCAATGAGCAGTTCTTC

V: TRBV27
D: NA
size: NA
J: TRBJ1-2
CDR3: CASTPGSTYGYTF
DNA: TGTGCCAGCACTCCGGGGTCTACCTATGGCTACACCTTC

V: TRBV7-2
D: NA
size: many
J: TRBJ1-1
CDR3: CASSFQLGVGTEAFF
DNA: TGTGCCAGCAGCTTCCAGCTAGGGGTCGGCACTGAAGCTTTCTTT

V: TRBV6-1
D: NA
size: few
J: TRBJ1-5
CDR3: CASRRGIYSNQPQHF
DNA: TGTGCCAGCAGGAGGGGCATTTATAGCAATCAGCCCCAGCATTTT

V: TRBV7-2
D: TRBD1
size: NA
J: TRBJ1-1
CDR3: CASSPKTGWNTEAFF
DNA: TGTGCCAGCAGCCCTAAGACAGGGTGGAACACTGAAGCTTTCTTT

V: TRBV18
D: TRBD2
size: NA
J: TRBJ2-7
CDR3: CASSPEAGAYEQYF
DNA: TGTGCCAGCTCACCCGAGGCGGGGGCCTACGAGCAGTACTTC

V: TRBV28
D: TRBD1
size: NA
J: TRBJ1-1
CDR3: CASSRWRDSTEAFF
DNA: TGTGCCAGCAGTCGTTGGAGGGACAGCACTGAAGCTTTCTTT

V: TRBV6-1
D: TRBD1
size: NA
J: TRBJ1-1
CDR3: CASRRTGGYTEAFF
DNA: TGTGCCAGCAGACGGACAGGGGGTTACACTGAAGCTTTCTTT

V: TRBV2
D: TRBD1
size: few
J: TRBJ1-1
CDR3: CASTRGGAMGTEAFF
DNA: TGTGCCAGCACCAGGGGGGGGGCTATGGGAACTGAAGCTTTCTTT

V: TRBV27
D: NA
size: once
J: TRBJ1-2
CDR3: CASSLGVTGYGYTF
DNA: TGTGCCAGCAGTTTAGGGGTAACGGGGTATGGCTACACCTTC

V: TRBV28
D: NA
size: NA
J: TRBJ1-6
CDR3: CASSHDRRGPPKSPLHF
DNA: TGTGCCAGCAGCCATGACAGGAGAGGCCCCCCAAAGTCACCCCTCCACTTT

V: TRBV5-5
D: TRBD1
size: NA
J: TRBJ1-1
CDR3: CASSPTQGAFF
DNA: TGTGCCAGCAGTCCTACACAGGGGGCTTTCTTT

V: TRBV7-9
D: TRBD1
size: NA
J: TRBJ2-1
CDR3: CAIRPTGFYNEQFF
DNA: TGTGCCATCCGGCCGACAGGGTTCTACAATGAGCAGTTCTTC

V: TRBV10-3
D: NA
size: few
J: TRBJ1-3
CDR3: CAIRRAALDSGNTIYF
DNA: TGTGCCATCAGGCGGGCAGCACTCGACTCTGGAAACACCATATATTTT

V: TRBV4-1
D: NA
size: NA
J: TRBJ1-1
CDR3: CASSQQLTPGYPMNTEAFF
DNA: TGCGCCAGCAGCCAACAACTGACTCCTGGGTATCCGATGAACACTGAAGCTTTCTTT

V: TRBV19
D: NA
size: few
J: TRBJ1-6
CDR3: CASKAGQGNSPLHF
DNA: TGTGCCAGTAAAGCGGGGCAGGGGAATTCACCCCTCCACTTT

V: TRBV19
D: NA
size: NA
J: TRBJ2-7
CDR3: CASSPDRLSSYEQYF
DNA: TGTGCCAGTAGCCCGGATAGACTCAGCTCCTACGAGCAGTACTTC

V: TRBV5-1
D: TRBD2
size: NA
J: TRBJ2-3
CDR3: CASKRLAVGLNTDTQYF
DNA: TGCGCCAGCAAAAGGCTAGCGGTTGGCCTTAACACAGATACGCAGTATTTT

V: TRBV7-9
D: NA
size: NA
J: TRBJ2-1
CDR3: CASSFPPRGSYNEQFF
DNA: TGTGCCAGCAGCTTCCCCCCCCGGGGCTCCTACAATGAGCAGTTCTTC

V: TRBV6-6
D: NA
size: NA
J: TRBJ1-1
CDR3: CASSYTPGYTEAFF
DNA: TGTGCCAGCAGTTACACTCCAGGATACACTGAAGCTTTCTTT

V: TRBV19
D: TRBD1
size: NA
J: TRBJ2-5
CDR3: CASSITGQGGTQYF
DNA: TGTGCCAGTAGTATAACCGGACAGGGGGGGACCCAGTACTTC

V: TRBV7-8
D: NA
size: many
J: TRBJ2-3
CDR3: CASSYYTGRNTDTQYF
DNA: TGTGCCAGCAGCTACTACACAGGAAGAAACACAGATACGCAGTATTTT

V: TRBV4-1
D: NA
size: NA
J: TRBJ1-5
CDR3: CASSQTQGGQPQHF
DNA: TGCGCCAGCAGCCAGACCCAGGGAGGTCAGCCCCAGCATTTT

V: TRBV6-2/TRBV6-3
D: NA
size: NA
J: TRBJ2-3
CDR3: CASSYPERYPGTDTQYF
DNA: TGTGCCAGCAGTTACCCCGAGAGGTATCCAGGCACAGATACGCAGTATTTT

V: TRBV11-2
D: NA
size: NA
J: TRBJ1-1
CDR3: CASSLWGQNTEAFF
DNA: TGTGCCAGCAGCTTGTGGGGGCAGAACACTGAAGCTTTCTTT

V: TRBV2
D: TRBD1
size: NA
J: TRBJ1-2
CDR3: CAEDREKDYGYTF
DNA: TGTGCCGAGGACAGGGAAAAGGACTATGGCTACACCTTC

V: TRBV7-8
D: NA
size: many
J: TRBJ2-3
CDR3: CASSLDRDHTDTQYF
DNA: TGTGCCAGCAGCTTAGACCGGGACCACACAGATACGCAGTATTTT

V: TRBV28
D: NA
size: NA
J: TRBJ1-5
CDR3: CASRFAGDNQPQHF
DNA: TGTGCCAGCCGTTTCGCCGGCGACAATCAGCCCCAGCATTTT

V: TRBV10-2
D: NA
size: many
J: TRBJ1-2
CDR3: CASSQGPRQTNYGYTF
DNA: TGCGCCAGCAGCCAAGGCCCACGGCAGACAAACTATGGCTACACCTTC

V: TRBV7-9
D: NA
size: NA
J: TRBJ2-1
CDR3: CASSLEGSYYNEQFF
DNA: TGTGCCAGCAGCTTAGAGGGGAGTTACTACAATGAGCAGTTCTTC

V: TRBV20-1
D: NA
size: NA
J: TRBJ2-7
CDR3: CSAIPGRDYEQYF
DNA: TGCAGTGCTATCCCGGGACGGGACTACGAGCAGTACTTC

V: TRBV7-9
D: TRBD1
size: many
J: TRBJ1-2
CDR3: CASSPDRNFYGYTF
DNA: TGTGCCAGCAGCCCGGACAGGAACTTCTATGGCTACACCTTC

V: TRBV27
D: NA
size: many
J: TRBJ2-1
CDR3: CASSMDRGISYNEQFF
DNA: TGTGCCAGCAGTATGGACAGAGGAATCTCCTACAATGAGCAGTTCTTC

V: TRBV19
D: TRBD1
size: few
J: TRBJ1-1
CDR3: CASTWTGNTEAFF
DNA: TGTGCCAGTACCTGGACAGGGAACACTGAAGCTTTCTTT

V: TRBV27
D: NA
size: once
J: TRBJ2-3
CDR3: CASSLRDSRADTQYF
DNA: TGTGCCAGCAGTTTGCGGGACTCACGGGCGGATACGCAGTATTTT

V: TRBV10-2
D: NA
size: NA
J: TRBJ1-2
CDR3: CASSGQAVYGYTF
DNA: TGCGCCAGCAGTGGGCAGGCGGTCTATGGCTACACCTTC

V: TRBV27
D: NA
size: few
J: TRBJ2-7
CDR3: CASGQTAKEQYF
DNA: TGTGCCAGCGGACAGACCGCCAAGGAGCAGTACTTC

V: TRBV27
D: TRBD1
size: NA
J: TRBJ1-1
CDR3: CASSPNRGRTTEAFF
DNA: TGTGCCAGCAGTCCGAACAGGGGAAGAACCACTGAAGCTTTCTTT